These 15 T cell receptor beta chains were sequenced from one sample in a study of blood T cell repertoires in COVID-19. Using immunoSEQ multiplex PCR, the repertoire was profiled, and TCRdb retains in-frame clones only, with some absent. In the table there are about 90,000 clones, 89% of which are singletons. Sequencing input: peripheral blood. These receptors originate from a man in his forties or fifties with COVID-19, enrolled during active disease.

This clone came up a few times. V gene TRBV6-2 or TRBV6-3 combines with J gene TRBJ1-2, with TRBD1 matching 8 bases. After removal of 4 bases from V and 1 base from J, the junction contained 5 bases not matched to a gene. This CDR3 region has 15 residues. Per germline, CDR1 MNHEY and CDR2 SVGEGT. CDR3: CASSLGQAVNYGYTF. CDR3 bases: TGTGCCAGCAGTTTGGGACAGGCGGTTAACTATGGCTACACCTTC.

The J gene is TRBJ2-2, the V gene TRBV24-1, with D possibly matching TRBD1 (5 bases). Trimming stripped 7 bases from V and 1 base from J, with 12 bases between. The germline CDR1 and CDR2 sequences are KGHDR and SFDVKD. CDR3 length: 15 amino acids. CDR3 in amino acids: CATRGPGQNTGELFF. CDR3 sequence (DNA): TGTGCCACCAGGGGCCCAGGACAGAACACCGGGGAGCTGTTTTTT.

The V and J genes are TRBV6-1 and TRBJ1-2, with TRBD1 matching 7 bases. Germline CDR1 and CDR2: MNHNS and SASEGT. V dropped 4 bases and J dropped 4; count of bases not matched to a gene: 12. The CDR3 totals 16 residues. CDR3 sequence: CASSGGNKGAAYGYTF. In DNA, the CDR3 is TGTGCCAGCAGTGGGGGTAACAAGGGGGCCGCCTATGGCTACACCTTC.

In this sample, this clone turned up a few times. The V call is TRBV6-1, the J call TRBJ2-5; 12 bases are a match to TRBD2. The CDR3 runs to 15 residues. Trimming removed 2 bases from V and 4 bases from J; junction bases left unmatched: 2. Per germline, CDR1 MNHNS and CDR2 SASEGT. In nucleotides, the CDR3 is TGTGCCAGCAGTGAACTAGCGGGGGGGCTAGAGACCCAGTACTTC. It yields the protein CASSELAGGLETQYF.

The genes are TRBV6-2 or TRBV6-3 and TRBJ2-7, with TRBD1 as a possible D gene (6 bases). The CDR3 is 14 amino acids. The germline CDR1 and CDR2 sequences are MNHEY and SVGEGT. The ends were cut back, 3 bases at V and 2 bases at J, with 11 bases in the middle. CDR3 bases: TGTGCCAGCAGTTATTATCAGGGGCCCTACGAGCAGTACTTC. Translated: CASSYYQGPYEQYF.

CDR3 coding DNA: TGTGCCAGCAGGCCGAGAGACTCTCAAGAGACCCAGTACTTC. The encoded protein is CASRPRDSQETQYF. The chain is built from TRBV3-1 (or the pseudogene TRBV3-2) and TRBJ2-5; D ambiguous. This CDR3 region has 14 residues. V lost 6 bases, J lost 2 bases, and 13 bases lay in between. Germline V gives CDR1 LGHDT, CDR2 YNNKEL (reference sequence).

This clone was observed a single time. The CDR3 bases are TGTGCCAGCTCACCCCGGACAGGGGAATACGAGCAGTACTTC. Translating it yields CASSPRTGEYEQYF. The V gene is TRBV18, the J gene TRBJ2-7, with 9 bases aligning to TRBD1. The germline V gene encodes CDR1 KGHSH and CDR2 LQKENI. J was trimmed by 4 bases and V by 3 bases; bases with no gene match: 4. The CDR3 contains 14 residues.

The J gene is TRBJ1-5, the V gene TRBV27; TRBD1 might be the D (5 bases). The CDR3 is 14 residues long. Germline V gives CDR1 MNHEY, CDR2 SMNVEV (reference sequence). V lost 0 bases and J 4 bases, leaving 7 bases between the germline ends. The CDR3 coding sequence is TGTGCCAGCAGTTTATCGGGGGGGAATCAGCCCCAGCATTTT. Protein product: CASSLSGGNQPQHF.

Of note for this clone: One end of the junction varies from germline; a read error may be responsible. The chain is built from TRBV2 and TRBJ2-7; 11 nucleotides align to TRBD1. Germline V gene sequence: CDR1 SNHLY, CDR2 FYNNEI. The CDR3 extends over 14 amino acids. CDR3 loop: CASLGTGGSYDQYF. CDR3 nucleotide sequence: TGTGCCAGCCTAGGGACAGGGGGATCCTACGATCAGTACTTC.

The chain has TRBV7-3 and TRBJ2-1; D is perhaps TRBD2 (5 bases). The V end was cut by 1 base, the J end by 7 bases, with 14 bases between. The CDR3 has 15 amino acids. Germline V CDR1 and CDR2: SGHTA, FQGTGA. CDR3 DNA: TGTGCCAGCAGCTTAATAGCGACGGAAGGGAATGAGCAGTTCTTC. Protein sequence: CASSLIATEGNEQFF.

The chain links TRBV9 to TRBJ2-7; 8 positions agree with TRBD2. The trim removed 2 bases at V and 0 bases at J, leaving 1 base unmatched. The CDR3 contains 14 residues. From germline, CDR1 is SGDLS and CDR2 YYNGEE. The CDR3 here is CASSVTSGSYEQYF. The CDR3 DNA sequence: TGTGCCAGCAGCGTTACTAGCGGCTCCTACGAGCAGTACTTC.

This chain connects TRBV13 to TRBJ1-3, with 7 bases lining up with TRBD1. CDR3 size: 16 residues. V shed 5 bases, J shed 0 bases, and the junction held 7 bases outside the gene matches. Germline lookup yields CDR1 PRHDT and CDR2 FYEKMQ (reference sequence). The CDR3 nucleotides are TGTGCCAGCAGCCCGTGGGGACAGAGCTCTGGAAACACCATATATTTT. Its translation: CASSPWGQSSGNTIYF.

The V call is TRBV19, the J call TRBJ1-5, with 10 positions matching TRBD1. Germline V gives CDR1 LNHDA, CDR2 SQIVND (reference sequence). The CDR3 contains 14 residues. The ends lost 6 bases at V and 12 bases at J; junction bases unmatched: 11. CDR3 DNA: TGTGCCAGTAGAAACTCCGGGACAGGGGTACACCAGCATTTT. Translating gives CASRNSGTGVHQHF. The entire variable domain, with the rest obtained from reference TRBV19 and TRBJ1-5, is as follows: DGGITQSPKYLFRKEGQNVTLSCEQNLNHDAMYWYRQDPGQGLRLIYYSQIVNDFQKGDIAEGYSVSREKKESFPLTVTSAQKNPTAFYLCASRNSGTGVHQHFGDGTRLSIL.

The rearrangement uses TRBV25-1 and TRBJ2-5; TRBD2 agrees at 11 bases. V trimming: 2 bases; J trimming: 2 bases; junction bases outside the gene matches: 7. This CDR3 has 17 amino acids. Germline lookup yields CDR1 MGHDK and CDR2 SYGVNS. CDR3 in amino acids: CASSEPRASGGQETQYF. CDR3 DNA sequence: TGTGCCAGCAGTGAACCTCGGGCTAGCGGGGGGCAAGAGACCCAGTACTTC.

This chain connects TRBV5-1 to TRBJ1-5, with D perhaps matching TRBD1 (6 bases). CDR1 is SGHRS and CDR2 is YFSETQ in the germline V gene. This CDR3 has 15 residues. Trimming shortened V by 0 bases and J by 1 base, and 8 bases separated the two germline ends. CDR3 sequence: CASSLGGGSNQPQHF. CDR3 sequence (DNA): TGCGCCAGCAGCTTGGGAGGGGGAAGCAATCAGCCCCAGCATTTT.